Below, one T cell receptor (beta chain) is given with its context. The target antigen is unknown. Measured with immunoSEQ multiplex PCR; TCRdb has only the in-frame clones, and not every one. Among some 180,000 clones listed, 85% to 95% were seen once. The sample originates from a study of T cell responses to AZD1222 COVID-19 vaccine. As for the study in general: Pooling covered second doses at about 4 or about 12 weeks.

Findings and caveats of the study: Regions left unmutated in variants are reportedly the target of nearly half of spike-specific TCRs. Spike-specific TCR breadth and depth both grew after two AZD1222 doses.

CDR1 and CDR2 from the germline V gene are SGHNT and YENEEA. The V and J ends lost 6 bases and 8 bases respectively, with 11 bases between them. The CDR3 loop spans 13 amino acids. V usage is TRBV11-3 and J usage is TRBJ1-6; D perhaps matches TRBD1 (6 bases). The sequenced sample was peripheral blood, obtained on day 0 of AZD1222 vaccination. The clonotype was recovered from an adult in good health. The CDR3 bases are TGTGCCAGCAGTTCACGACAGGATTCACCCCTCCACTTT. It is translated as CASSSRQDSPLHF.